This T cell receptor (beta chain) derives from a study of T cell repertoires in ileal Crohn's disease. Data came from immunoSEQ multiplex PCR; TCRdb stores just in-frame clones and leaves some out. The profile shows tens of thousands of clones, about 89% of them singletons. The CDR3 covers 14 residues. J lost 6 bases, V lost 1 base, and 2 bases had no gene match. Germline CDR1 reads SGHDN; CDR2 reads FVKESK. This clone was detected a few times. Specified time point: neoterminal ileum biopsy at postoperative endoscopy, about 6 months after surgery. This rearrangement joins TRBV14 to TRBJ2-2, with 7 bases identical to TRBD1. This sequence originates from an adult with Crohn's disease. Sequencing was done on a sample of ileal tissue. As DNA, the CDR3 is TGTGCCAGCAGCCAAGTCGACAGGGCCGGGGAGCTGTTTTTT. This gives the protein CASSQVDRAGELFF.